This passage covers 24 T cell receptor beta chains from one sample sequenced in a study of breast tumors, draining lymph nodes, adjacent tissues (dated by TCRdb to the mid-2010s). Lymph node samples came from the axillary draining lymph nodes of breast cancer patients. Library creation used multiplex PCR. The sequencing machine was an Illumina HiSeq 2000. The public sequencing data were trimmed at Q25 with fastp and processed into clonotypes with MiXCR by TCRdb, which kept only in-frame beta chains. Identical CDR3 proteins give one entry, which carries the most common genes and DNA. This sample comprises approximately 170,000 distinct CDR3 sequences, 25% to 40% of them detected only once. The ten largest account for 4% to 5.5% of the sample. Sequencing was carried out using axillary lymph node tissue. The source of these receptors is a female donor with breast cancer. Some clones in this sample may be carry-over from other donors' samples.

This clonotype occurred many times. The J gene is TRBJ2-7, the V gene TRBV11-2, with D possibly called TRBD1 or TRBD2 (5 bases each). The CDR3 consists of 14 residues. Deletions cut 5 bases from V and 3 bases from J, with 14 bases between. CDR1 SGHAT and CDR2 FQNNGV come from the germline V gene. The DNA of the CDR3 is TGTGCCAGCAGCCCAGTGGGACCCGGCTACGAGCAGTACTTC. Its protein product is CASSPVGPGYEQYF. The complete variable domain, with remaining parts taken from reference TRBV11-2 and TRBJ2-7, reads EAGVAQSPRYKIIEKRQSVAFWCNPISGHATLYWYQQILGQGPKLLIQFQNNGVVDDSQLPKDRFSAERLKGVDSTLKIQPAKLEDSAVYLCASSPVGPGYEQYFGPGTRLTVT.

This clonotype has a single count. A much larger clonotype is one base distant, so this may be a read error. The chain joins TRBV7-2 to TRBJ2-5; 7 nucleotides line up with TRBD2. CDR1 is SGHTA and CDR2 is FQGNSA in the germline V gene. The CDR3 spans 15 residues. CDR3 nucleotides: TGTGCCAGCAGTCCGCCACTAGCGTACCAAGAGACCCAGCACTTC. Protein product: CASSPPLAYQETQHF.

In its sample, this clonotype was seen many times. At one end the junction does not follow the germline gene, possibly because of a read error. This chain connects TRBV29-1 to TRBJ2-7, with D perhaps assigned TRBD1 or TRBD2 (6 bases each). Germline CDR1 SQVTM, CDR2 ANQGSEA. CDR3 size: 12 residues. As DNA, the CDR3 is TGCAGCGTTGAAGGGGGTGAAGGGGGGCACCACTTC. This sequence encodes CSVEGGEGGHHF.

Concerning this clonotype itself: Germline is not matched at one junction end, which may reflect a read error. V is TRBV7-8 and J is TRBJ2-5; 8 bases map to TRBD2. The CDR3 spans 12 residues. Germline values: CDR1 SGHVS, CDR2 FQNEAQ. The CDR3 reads CVSSRSGETQCF. The DNA for the CDR3 is TGTGTCAGCAGCCGTAGCGGGGAGACCCAGTGCTTC.

In its sample, this clonotype was seen many times. This chain uses TRBV4-1 with TRBJ2-7, with a possible D match to TRBD1 (6 bases). This CDR3 comprises 14 residues. Germline V gene sequence: CDR1 MGHRA, CDR2 YSYEKL. V was clipped by 0 bases and J by 4 bases, with 10 bases between them. The CDR3 is CASSQEYRAYEQYF. Here the CDR3 DNA reads TGCGCCAGCAGCCAAGAGTACAGGGCTTACGAGCAGTACTTC.

This clonotype was detected many times. The chain is built from TRBV20-1 and TRBJ1-1, with 8 bases that match TRBD1. Germline V CDR1 and CDR2: DFQATT, SNEGSKA (reference sequence). With V trimmed by 2 bases and J by 4 bases, 9 bases remained unmatched. The CDR3 runs 15 residues. CDR3 residues: CSARLTGAIGTEAFF. CDR3 in DNA: TGCAGTGCTAGATTGACAGGGGCGATTGGCACTGAAGCTTTCTTT.

The V and J genes are TRBV11-2 and TRBJ2-5, with D possibly TRBD2 on 6 matching bases. Germline V gene sequence: CDR1 SGHAT, CDR2 FQNNGV. Trimming removed 5 bases at V and 4 bases at J, with 14 bases between. The CDR3 extends over 14 amino acids. CDR3 sequence (DNA): TGTGCCAGCAGCCCCCTCCGGGGGAGAGAGACCCAGTACTTC. Translation: CASSPLRGRETQYF.

This clonotype occurred once. The chain uses TRBV19 and TRBJ1-4; D remains unclear. CDR1 is LNHDA and CDR2 is SQIVND in the germline V gene (reference sequence). V was shortened by 3 bases and J by 8 bases, with 10 bases between the two germline ends. The CDR3 is 13 residues long. CDR3 protein: CASSMGVREKLFF. In DNA form, the CDR3 reads TGTGCCAGTAGTATGGGAGTACGGGAAAAACTGTTTTTT.

Comment on this clonotype: A much larger clone differs from this one at a single base, so this may be a read error. The chain joins TRBV24-1 to TRBJ2-1; 7 positions agree with TRBD1. The CDR3 contains 11 residues. Germline V gives CDR1 KGHDR, CDR2 SFDVKD. V lost 6 bases and J lost 15; bases outside the gene matches: 7. The CDR3 reads CATSLSGTAFF. The CDR3 DNA reads TGTGCCACCAGTTTATCAGGGACAGCGTTCTTC.

Notes on this clonotype: At one end the junction does not follow the germline gene, possibly because of a read error. J is TRBJ1-3 and V is TRBV10-1; no clear D. This CDR3 is built from 16 residues. Germline V CDR1 and CDR2: WNHNN, SYGVQD (reference sequence). The DNA for the CDR3 is TGCGCCGGCAGTGAGGTCGGCGTACTCTCTGGAAACACCATATATTTT. This sequence encodes CAGSEVGVLSGNTIYF.

This clonotype was counted ten times or more. The junction and the germline gene differ at one end; a read error may be behind it. Here the CDR3 reads CASSLEGLAGYHEQFF. Here the CDR3 DNA reads TGTGCTAGCAGCTTAGAAGGGCTAGCGGGATACCATGAGCAGTTCTTC. The V gene is TRBV7-7, the J gene TRBJ2-1, with 9 positions matching TRBD2. The CDR3 consists of 16 residues. Germline lookup yields CDR1 SSHAT and CDR2 FNYEAQ (reference sequence).

This clonotype has at least ten counts. The V gene is TRBV20-1, the J gene TRBJ1-5; 8 bases fit TRBD1. CDR1 DFQATT and CDR2 SNEGSKA come from the germline V gene (reference sequence). There are 14 residues in the CDR3. The V segment lost 5 bases and the J segment 1 base; nucleotides outside the gene matches: 4. The CDR3 here is CSAQGAISNQPQHF. In DNA, the CDR3 is TGCAGTGCTCAGGGGGCTATAAGCAATCAGCCCCAGCATTTT.

This clonotype showed up many times. The chain couples TRBV29-1 to TRBJ1-4; weak D call: TRBD1 (5 bases). V lost 6 bases to trimming and J lost 8 bases, with 13 bases between them. Germline loops: CDR1 SQVTM, CDR2 ANQGSEA. The CDR3 has 12 amino acids. The CDR3 loop reads CSVVAEGEKLFF. The CDR3 nucleotides are TGCAGCGTGGTAGCAGAGGGGGAAAAACTGTTTTTT. Complete variable domain (other parts from reference TRBV29-1 and TRBJ1-4): SAVISQKPSRDICQRGTSLTIQCQVDSQVTMMFWYRQQPGQSLTLIATANQGSEATYESGFVIDKFPISRPNLTFSTLTVSNMSPEDSSIYLCSVVAEGEKLFFGSGTQLSVL.

This clonotype was seen many times. CDR3 amino acids: CASSEGWLGGATDTQYF. CDR3 DNA sequence: TGTGCCAGCAGTGAAGGATGGTTGGGCGGGGCCACAGATACGCAGTATTTT. The chain links TRBV2 to TRBJ2-3, with D perhaps matching TRBD2 (6 bases). The CDR3 spans 17 residues. Germline CDR1 is SNHLY and CDR2 is FYNNEI. V was trimmed by 1 base and J by 2 bases, leaving 16 bases between them. Full variable domain (rest looked up from reference TRBV2 and TRBJ2-3): EPEVTQTPSHQVTQMGQEVILRCVPISNHLYFYWYRQILGQKVEFLVSFYNNEISEKSEIFDDQFSVERPDGSNFTLKIRSTKLEDSAMYFCASSEGWLGGATDTQYFGPGTRLTVL.

The V and J genes are TRBV20-1 and TRBJ2-2; D may match TRBD1 or TRBD2 (5 bases each). In germline, CDR1 is DFQATT, CDR2 SNEGSKA (reference sequence). V lost 6 bases, J lost 6 bases, and 23 bases lay in between. The CDR3 sequence is 16 residues long. The CDR3, as DNA: TGCAGTGCCAACCGTGGACTCTCGGGGCCCGCCGGGGAGCTGTTTTTT. The encoded protein is CSANRGLSGPAGELFF.

This clonotype was detected ten times or more. This chain links TRBV7-9 with TRBJ2-2; no clear D. CDR1 is SEHNR, CDR2 FQNEAQ, per germline (reference sequence). Between the trimmed V and J ends, which lost 7 bases and 8 bases, there was a span of 11 bases. CDR3 length: 12 amino acids. DNA of the CDR3: TGTGCCAGCACCCCTCTAGAAGGGGAGCTGTTTTTT. Protein product: CASTPLEGELFF.

This chain connects TRBV7-3 to TRBJ1-2, with 8 bases fitting TRBD1. CDR3 length equals 14 residues. Looked up from germline, CDR1 is SGHTA and CDR2 is FQGTGA. V shed 5 bases, J shed 6 bases, and the junction held 8 bases outside the gene matches. The CDR3 sequence is CASSPAGQAHGYTF. Written as DNA, the CDR3 is TGTGCCAGCAGCCCCGCGGGACAGGCACATGGCTACACCTTC.

This clonotype has at least ten counts. V usage is TRBV5-6 and J usage is TRBJ2-3; no reliable D call. The CDR3 is made up of 12 amino acids. Germline V gene sequence: CDR1 SGHDT, CDR2 YYEEEE. Trimming left V 3 bases short and J 7 bases short, with 9 bases between. Written as DNA, the CDR3 is TGTGCCAGCAGCTGGCACCGGTATACGCAGTATTTT. Encoded protein: CASSWHRYTQYF.

This clonotype came up a few times. V gene TRBV9 combines with J gene TRBJ1-2; 9 nucleotides match TRBD1. The CDR3 length is 16 residues. Germline V gives CDR1 SGDLS, CDR2 YYNGEE. Trimming took 5 bases from V and 1 from J; bases not matched to a gene: 9. The CDR3 DNA follows: TGTGCCAGCAGTCGAACAGGGGGCGCCGGTAACTATGGCTACACCTTC. Amino acids: CASSRTGGAGNYGYTF.

J is TRBJ2-5 and V is TRBV19; D gene uncertain. V gave up 4 bases and J gave up 7 bases, with 7 bases separating them. CDR3 length equals 11 residues. CDR1 and CDR2 (germline): LNHDA, SQIVND (reference sequence). The CDR3 nucleotides read TGTGCCAGTAGTAGGGTGGGGACCCAGTACTTC. It yields the protein CASSRVGTQYF.

With regard to this clonotype: An end of the junction differs from the germline gene, which may be a read error. V is TRBV19 and J is TRBJ1-5; unclear D gene. CDR3 length: 15 residues. Germline V lookup: CDR1 LNHDA, CDR2 SQIVND (reference sequence). CDR3 amino acids: CASTMFSSVPQPQRF. The CDR3 DNA is TGTGCCAGTACCATGTTTTCCAGCGTCCCTCAGCCCCAGCGTTTT.

With respect to this clonotype: A read error may be the cause here, since a much bigger clone is one base away. The gene calls are TRBV6-5 and TRBJ1-2, with TRBD1 as a possible D gene (6 bases). Germline V gene sequence: CDR1 MNHEY, CDR2 SVGAGI. V lost 0 bases and J lost 6, with 11 bases in between. The CDR3 runs to 14 residues. DNA for the CDR3: TGTGCCAGCAGTTACTCGGTAGCAGGGGATGGCTACACCTTC. This sequence encodes CASSYSVAGDGYTF.

V gene TRBV12-3 or TRBV12-4 combines with J gene TRBJ1-6, with D hard to call. This CDR3 spans 19 amino acids. Trimming took 2 bases from V and 0 from J, leaving 17 bases between them. In nucleotides, the CDR3 is TGTGCCAGCAGTTTACGCCAAGGACGGCTAAGCTCCTATAATTCACCCCTCCACTTT. Protein: CASSLRQGRLSSYNSPLHF.

There are many counts of this clonotype. The CDR3 DNA reads as TGTGCCAGCAGTCAACGTCCCGGGGGCGGGGTAGCTAACTATGGCTACACCTTC. It is translated as CASSQRPGGGVANYGYTF. The chain employs TRBV7-8 and TRBJ1-2, with TRBD1 as a possible D gene (6 bases). This CDR3 is built from 18 residues. The V gene lost 6 bases and the J gene lost 0 bases, with 23 bases spanning the gap. Germline V gene data show CDR1 as SGHVS and CDR2 as FQNEAQ. Complete variable domain (other parts from reference TRBV7-8 and TRBJ1-2): GAGVSQSPRYKVAKRGQDVALRCDPISGHVSLFWYQQALGQGPEFLTYFQNEAQLDKSGLPSDRFFAERPEGSVSTLKIQRTQQEDSAVYLCASSQRPGGGVANYGYTFGSGTRLTVV.